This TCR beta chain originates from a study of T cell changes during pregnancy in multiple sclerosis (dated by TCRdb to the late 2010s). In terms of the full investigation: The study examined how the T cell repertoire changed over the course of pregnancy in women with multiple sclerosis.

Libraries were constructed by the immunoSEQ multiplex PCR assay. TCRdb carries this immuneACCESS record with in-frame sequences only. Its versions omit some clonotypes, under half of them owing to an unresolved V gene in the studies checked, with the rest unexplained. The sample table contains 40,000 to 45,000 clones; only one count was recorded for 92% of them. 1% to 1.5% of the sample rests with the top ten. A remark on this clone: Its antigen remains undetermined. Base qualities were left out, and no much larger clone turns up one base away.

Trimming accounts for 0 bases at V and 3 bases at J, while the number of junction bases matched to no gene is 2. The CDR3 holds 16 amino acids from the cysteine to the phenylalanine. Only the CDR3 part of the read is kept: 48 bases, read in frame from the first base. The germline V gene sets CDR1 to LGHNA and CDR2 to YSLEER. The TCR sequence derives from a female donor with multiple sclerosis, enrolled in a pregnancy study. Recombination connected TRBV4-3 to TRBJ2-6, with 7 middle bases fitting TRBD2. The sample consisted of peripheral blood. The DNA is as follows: TGCGCCAGCAGCCAAGATCCGGGGGGTGGGGCCAACGTCCTGACTTTC. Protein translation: CASSQDPGGGANVLTF.